This TCR beta chain was retrieved from a study of shared clonotypes between healthy human individuals. In the CD4+ fraction, cells were divided into CD45RA+ naive and CD45RA-negative memory subsets. On this clone itself: The antigen remains unidentified.

In the source study's methods: Because ImmunoSEQ provided only junction sequences with no quality scores, the filtering differed. Data came from immunoSEQ multiplex PCR; TCRdb stores just in-frame clones and leaves some out. D and trimming were read from the DNA, whereas the V and J calls and clone size are those reported in that table. This table has hundreds of thousands of clones, 96% appearing once. V trimming: 6 bases; J trimming: 0 bases; junction bases outside the gene matches: 4. The CDR3 is 14 amino acids. Germline CDR1 reads LNHDA; CDR2 reads SQIVND (reference sequence). Overall study findings and caveats: Some naive CD4 clonotypes, roughly 5%, turned up in common across a few donors.

V is TRBV19 and J is TRBJ1-1; 7 bases map to TRBD1. The material sequenced was naive CD4+ T cells sorted from blood. As to subset: CD45RA+ positively selected. The receptor's source is a woman in her twenties or thirties in good health. CDR3 DNA: TGTGCCAGTAGGGGAACAGGGGTGAACACTGAAGCTTTCTTT. The encoded protein is CASRGTGVNTEAFF.